This is a list of T cell receptor beta chains from one sample in a study of blood T cell repertoires in COVID-19. Sequenced by immunoSEQ multiplex PCR; TCRdb stores in-frame clones only, minus some. The repertoire holds under 85,000 clones, with roughly 88% as singletons. The sequencing input was peripheral blood. These receptors all stem from a man between 65 and 80 years old with acute or convalescent COVID-19. Both conserved end residues are part of each CDR3. The D gene is left open where the match is weak. Size is omitted from some rows. Given values are once, few, many or a class for expanded clones.

>NA|TRBJ2-7|TRBV6-5|NA
TGTGCCAGCGGAGACAGGTTTCAGTACTTC
CASGDRFQYF
>NA|TRBJ1-5|TRBV28|TRBD1
TGTGCCAGCAGCCGAACGGGACAGAACAATCAGCCCCAGCATTTT
CASSRTGQNNQPQHF
>NA|TRBJ2-7|TRBV7-9|TRBD1
TGTGCCAGCAGCTTAGTGGGACAGGCGCTCTACGAGCAGTACTTC
CASSLVGQALYEQYF
>NA|TRBJ1-1|TRBV10-3|NA
TGTGCCATTGGGAGTGGAGGAACTGAAGCTTTCTTT
CAIGSGGTEAFF
>NA|TRBJ2-2|TRBV4-3|NA
TGCGCCAGCAGCCAAGATTGGCAGGGCGCCGGGGAGCTGTTTTTT
CASSQDWQGAGELFF
>NA|TRBJ2-7|TRBV3-1/TRBV3-2|NA
TGTGCCAGCAGCCAAGCGTCAGGGGCCGGGGAGCAGTACTTC
CASSQASGAGEQYF
>NA|TRBJ1-1|TRBV28|TRBD1
TGTGCCAGCAGTTTAATGGGACAGGGGTTGAACACTGAAGCTTTCTTT
CASSLMGQGLNTEAFF
>few|TRBJ1-1|TRBV6-5|NA
TGTGCCAGCAGTTACACAGGCGAGTTTGAAGCTTTCTTT
CASSYTGEFEAFF
>once|TRBJ2-3|TRBV5-1|TRBD1
TGCGCCAGCAGGCCTCCCGGGACAGGGTTGTTGGATACGCAGTATTTT
CASRPPGTGLLDTQYF
>NA|TRBJ2-5|TRBV7-9|TRBD2
TGTGCCAGCAGCTTCCCCGGATACCGACTAGCGGGGGGGAGTGAGACCCAGTACTTC
CASSFPGYRLAGGSETQYF
>NA|TRBJ2-5|TRBV7-7|TRBD2
TGTGCCAGCAGCACGCGGGGGGGGCAAGAGACCCAGTACTTC
CASSTRGGQETQYF
>NA|TRBJ2-2|TRBV20-1|NA
TGCAGTGCTAGTGGAGGTGGGGCTAGTACACGTCACTCGAACACCGGGGAGCTGTTTTTT
CSASGGGASTRHSNTGELFF
>NA|TRBJ2-4|TRBV2|NA
TGTGCCACCAATCAGGACAGCCAAAACATTCAGTACTTC
CATNQDSQNIQYF
>NA|TRBJ2-2|TRBV2|TRBD2
TGTGCCAGCAGTTCCCGCCTCGGGGGGGCCGGGGAGCTGTTTTTT
CASSSRLGGAGELFF
>few|TRBJ2-7|TRBV3-1/TRBV3-2|NA
TGTGCCAGCAGCCAAGAACCCGGACAGACGGCGGGCGAGCAGTACTTC
CASSQEPGQTAGEQYF
>NA|TRBJ1-6|TRBV6-2/TRBV6-3|NA
TGTGCCAGCAGCATGACAGATAATTCACCCCTCCACTTT
CASSMTDNSPLHF
>NA|TRBJ1-5|TRBV2|NA
TGTGCCAGCAGTGAAGCGAAGAATCCAAGACGCAATTTTGAGGGCAATCAGCCCCAGCATTTT
CASSEAKNPRRNFEGNQPQHF
>NA|TRBJ2-1|TRBV9|NA
TGTGCCAGCAGCGTGGGGGGTTCCTACAATGAGCAGTTCTTC
CASSVGGSYNEQFF
>once|TRBJ1-1|TRBV2|NA
TGTGCCAGCGGCGGACAAAGGAACACTGAAGCTTTCTTT
CASGGQRNTEAFF
>NA|TRBJ1-2|TRBV7-2|NA
TGTGCCAGCAGCTTAGGAATGGGGGCTGGCTACACCTTC
CASSLGMGAGYTF
>NA|TRBJ2-5|TRBV5-4|NA
TGTGCCAGCAGCTTGTCTCACTTTAAAGAGACCCAGTACTTC
CASSLSHFKETQYF
>NA|TRBJ2-5|TRBV7-2|TRBD1
TGTGCCAGCAGCACTTTTCAGGGACAGATAAACTTC
CASSTFQGQINF
>once|TRBJ2-7|TRBV11-2|NA
TGTGCCAGCAGCTTAGTGTTGGGGCTCGAGTACGAGCAGTACTTC
CASSLVLGLEYEQYF
>once|TRBJ2-3|TRBV28|NA
TGTGCCAGCAGTTCTAGCTCCCGCGCAGATACGCAGTATTTT
CASSSSSRADTQYF
>NA|TRBJ2-1|TRBV9|TRBD2
TGTGCCAGCAGCCTCGGGACTAGCGGGACCTTTTCACCCTACAATGAGCAGTTCTTC
CASSLGTSGTFSPYNEQFF
>NA|TRBJ1-4|TRBV15|NA
TGTGCCACCAGCCCAAGGCAGGGTGAAAAACTGTTTTTT
CATSPRQGEKLFF
>NA|TRBJ2-3|TRBV5-1|TRBD2
TGCGCCAGCAGCTTAACTAGCGGGAGCGGCACAGATACGCAGTATTTT
CASSLTSGSGTDTQYF
>few|TRBJ1-5|TRBV10-3|TRBD1
TGTGCCACCCGGGCCGCCACAGGGGACCAGCCCCAGCATTTT
CATRAATGDQPQHF
>NA|TRBJ2-3|TRBV7-2|TRBD1
TGTGCCAGCAGCTTAGCATCGACAGGGGGCCAAGATACGCAGTATTTT
CASSLASTGGQDTQYF
>NA|TRBJ2-4|TRBV27|TRBD1
TGTGCCAGCAGTTCCGCAGGGGGCACTATCTTAGCCAAAAACATTCAGTACTTC
CASSSAGGTILAKNIQYF
>NA|TRBJ1-2|TRBV6-5|NA
TGTGCCAGCAGTTCCCGGGGAGGGGACTATGGCTACACCTTC
CASSSRGGDYGYTF
>NA|TRBJ2-5|TRBV16|NA
TGTGCCAGCAGCCTGGGCGTCTTAGAGACCCAGTACTTC
CASSLGVLETQYF
>NA|TRBJ1-6|TRBV27|NA
TGTGCCAGCACCCTAGGATCGGGGTTTAATTCACCCCTCCACTTT
CASTLGSGFNSPLHF
>NA|TRBJ1-1|TRBV16|NA
TGTGCCAGCAGCCAATCGATGGTAGCGATTATTTACAACACTGAAGCTTTCTTT
CASSQSMVAIIYNTEAFF
>NA|TRBJ2-7|TRBV9|NA
TGTGCCCCTAGGGGCAGGGTCTACGAGCAGTACTTC
CAPRGRVYEQYF
>NA|TRBJ2-2|TRBV28|NA
TGTGCCAGCACCGAGTTCACCGGGGAGCTGTTTTTT
CASTEFTGELFF
>few|TRBJ2-7|TRBV10-3|NA
TGTGCCATCACCGAAAGAGGAGGGCGGGAAGCCTACGAGCAGTACTTC
CAITERGGREAYEQYF
>once|TRBJ2-1|TRBV11-1|TRBD2
TGTGCCAGCAGCTCAAATAGCGGGGGGTACAATGAGCAGTTCTTC
CASSSNSGGYNEQFF
>once|TRBJ2-3|TRBV7-7|NA
TGTGCTAGCAGCTCTGTTGTGGGGGGAACAGATACGCAGTATTTT
CASSSVVGGTDTQYF
>NA|TRBJ2-4|TRBV7-2|NA
TGTGCCAGCAGCTTAGGAGGCAGTCAAAACATTCAGTACTTC
CASSLGGSQNIQYF
>NA|TRBJ1-2|TRBV28|NA
TGTGCTATTCGCCGGGGGAATAACTATGGCTACACCTTC
CAIRRGNNYGYTF
>NA|TRBJ1-5|TRBV6-2/TRBV6-3|TRBD1
TGTGCCAGCAGTTGGGGACAGGGGGTTTTATTCGGTCAGCCCCAGCATTTT
CASSWGQGVLFGQPQHF
>few|TRBJ2-7|TRBV6-6|TRBD1
TGTGCCAGCAGTTACTCGGGACAGGTCCTCTCCTACGAGCAGTACTTC
CASSYSGQVLSYEQYF
>NA|TRBJ2-1|TRBV28|TRBD2
TGTGCCAGCAGTCTGTCGGGACTAGCGAGCTACAATGAGCAGTTCTTC
CASSLSGLASYNEQFF
>NA|TRBJ2-7|TRBV28|TRBD1
TGTGCCAGCAGGGGACAGGGCCTCTCCTACGAGCAGTACTTC
CASRGQGLSYEQYF
>NA|TRBJ1-1|TRBV2|NA
TGTGCCAGCTCCGCGTTGGGGGGCACTGAAGCTTTCTTT
CASSALGGTEAFF
>NA|TRBJ2-4|TRBV7-9|NA
TGTGCCAGCAGCTTAGGTTCCTCTCTCGGCAAAAACATTCAGTACTTC
CASSLGSSLGKNIQYF
>NA|TRBJ2-1|TRBV5-1|NA
TGCGCCAGCAACTCAGGGACAAAATACAATGAGCAGTTCTTC
CASNSGTKYNEQFF